The present T cell receptor beta chain was sequenced within a study of cytomegalovirus exposure and HLA in healthy donors. About this clone: No antigen is known for it.

Findings of the study overall: The records held CMV serostatus as the only immune exposure information.

The length of the CDR3 is 15 residues. Trimming took off 0 bases at V and 0 bases at J, with 8 bases between the two ends. Germline values: CDR1 SGHDT, CDR2 YYEEEE. The PCR had 60 Vbeta and 13 Jbeta primers. The method was immunoSEQ multiplex PCR; TCRdb's version includes in-frame clones alone and lacks a portion of them. This repertoire shows about 180,000 clones, over 70% found once; its top ten account for roughly 1.4%. The J gene is TRBJ2-3, the V gene TRBV5-6; D gene uncertain. Material: PBMCs. The TCR comes from a man between 18 and 35 years old in good health and CMV-seronegative. CDR3 sequence: CASSLGGVSTDTQYF. The CDR3 bases are TGTGCCAGCAGCTTGGGAGGCGTTAGCACAGATACGCAGTATTTT.